These T cell receptor beta chains were read from a single sample in a study of metastatic and nonmetastatic thyroid tumors. With MiXCR, TCRdb reprocessed the PCR reads. The sample includes about 93,000 clones, over 9.5% seen only once; the top ten take roughly 12%. The sample taken for sequencing was blood. The receptor set was obtained from a female donor with papillary thyroid cancer or a benign thyroid nodule (not recorded which). Some clones in this sample may be carry-over from other donors' samples. Both conserved end residues are trimmed from each CDR3.

v_call	j_call	cdr3_aa
TRBV6-1	TRBJ1-4	ASRKDRAMSWNEKLF
TRBV30	TRBJ2-3	AWSAGLAGMAHKDTQY
TRBV20-1	TRBJ2-6	SASLGQTSGANVLT
TRBV11-2	TRBJ2-2	ASSYGVRQNTGELF
TRBV7-9	TRBJ2-1	ASSLAG
TRBV7-9	TRBJ2-2	ASSLAFGGGTNTGELF
TRBV25-1	TRBJ1-5	ASTPEGFNQPQH
TRBV3-1	TRBJ1-6	ASSQERNSPLH
TRBV5-5	TRBJ1-1	ASSLVPSGYTEAF
TRBV7-2	TRBJ2-1	ASSTSGVYNEQF
TRBV28	TRBJ1-1	ASSLDMDTESF
TRBV4-2	TRBJ2-7	ASSNPTGSREQY
TRBV9	TRBJ1-2	ASSAAGDGYT
TRBV29-1	TRBJ1-1	SVETPDRPNTEAF
TRBV9	TRBJ2-1	ASSGTSGKYDEQF
TRBV20-1	TRBJ2-5	SARTGGNMETQY
TRBV20-1	TRBJ2-7	SAPRAGIYEQY
TRBV5-1	TRBJ2-5	ASSFGTSGRALGETQY
TRBV5-6	TRBJ2-7	ASSSVGRGYEQY
TRBV5-1	TRBJ2-1	ASSPTANSYNEQF
TRBV12-3/TRBV12-4	TRBJ2-2	ASSLIRGAGELF
TRBV20-1	TRBJ1-2	SALQGVGNYGYT
TRBV7-2	TRBJ1-2	ASSLVGVEGYT
TRBV2	TRBJ1-4	ASCLQGGFGEKLF
TRBV12-3/TRBV12-4	TRBJ1-6	ASSPRPDSPLH
TRBV18	TRBJ1-5	ASSPSYLDRNSNQPQH
TRBV30	TRBJ2-7	AYSGYQYSYEQY
TRBV20-1	TRBJ2-7	SAKGTSRITEQY
TRBV19	TRBJ1-5	ASSVVKRDQPQH
TRBV28	TRBJ2-7	ASSLSSVYEQY
TRBV2	TRBJ2-1	ASSSKGVYNEQF
TRBV7-8	TRBJ1-2	ASSHGGSPLYGYT
TRBV20-1	TRBJ2-1	SANRLAGGEDEQF
TRBV5-6	TRBJ1-2	ASSSQTGGNNYGYT
TRBV27	TRBJ2-3	ASSFSPHKDTQY
TRBV2	TRBJ1-1	ASSSRHRLAESF
TRBV28	TRBJ1-2	ASSLGQQYGYT
TRBV6-2/TRBV6-3	TRBJ1-2	ASSRYRTQSNYGYT
TRBV20-1	TRBJ1-1	SAPDRVNTEAF
TRBV4-2	TRBJ2-3	ASSRTSGTSTDTQY
TRBV19	TRBJ2-1	ASSIEGLAAREQF
TRBV5-6	TRBJ2-7	ASSATSLAYEQY
TRBV6-5	TRBJ2-2	ASSYRTVNTGELF
TRBV30	TRBJ1-4	AWSRQGGWEKLF
TRBV11-3	TRBJ2-3	ASSSESTDTQY
TRBV20-1	TRBJ1-6	SARVGTQRRISPLH
TRBV19	TRBJ1-1	ASQDRVGTEAF
TRBV15	TRBJ1-6	ATSRDSSYNSPLH
TRBV7-8	TRBJ2-7	ASSGISYEQY
TRBV6-2/TRBV6-3	TRBJ1-1	ASSYSYGTGIAF
TRBV11-2	TRBJ2-7	ASSLVGRGVGEQY
TRBV19	TRBJ1-2	ASSRTPAGYT
TRBV9	TRBJ2-7	ASSEGDRDIYEQY